These 21 T cell receptor beta chains were all obtained from the same sample, sequenced in a study of blood T cell repertoires in COVID-19 (dated by TCRdb to about 2020). The method behind the library was the immunoSEQ multiplex PCR assay. Entries here come from immuneACCESS through TCRdb and include only in-frame sequences with V and J called. Some clones fail to appear in such tables; in the studies checked, an unresolved V gene covers under half of the shortfall, and the cause of the remainder is unknown. A total of around 230,000 clones appear in this sample, roughly four fifths of them only once. The ten largest clones add up to around 9.9% of the sample. The specimen was peripheral blood. Source of these receptors: a woman aged 80 or over with acute or convalescent COVID-19.

CDR3 protein: CASASLAGGNTIYF. As DNA, the CDR3 is TGTGCCAGCGCTTCATTAGCGGGGGGAAACACCATATATTTT. The rearrangement links TRBV2 to TRBJ1-3; D is unresolved. Germline V CDR1 and CDR2: SNHLY, FYNNEI. The CDR3 is 14 residues long. V was cut by 8 bases and J by 4 bases, with 15 bases left in between. The full variable domain, in which reference TRBV2 and TRBJ1-3 provide the parts outside the CDR3, is EPEVTQTPSHQVTQMGQEVILRCVPISNHLYFYWYRQILGQKVEFLVSFYNNEISEKSEIFDDQFSVERPDGSNFTLKIRSTKLEDSAMYFCASASLAGGNTIYFGEGSWLTVV.

This clone was observed many times. This chain joins TRBV28 and TRBJ1-5, with 9 bases identical to TRBD1. J gave up 0 bases and V 7 bases, and 16 bases lay outside the gene matches. CDR1 and CDR2 (germline): MDHEN, SYDVKM. CDR3 length equals 19 residues. CDR3 loop: CASTRWDRVLRDSNQPQHF. CDR3 DNA: TGTGCCAGCACAAGGTGGGACAGGGTTTTGAGGGATAGCAATCAGCCCCAGCATTTT. Full variable domain (remainder filled in from reference TRBV28 and TRBJ1-5): DVKVTQSSRYLVKRTGEKVFLECVQDMDHENMFWYRQDPGLGLRLIYFSYDVKMKEKGDIPEGYSVSREKKERFSLILESASTNQTSMYLCASTRWDRVLRDSNQPQHFGDGTRLSIL.

The genes are TRBV5-6 and TRBJ1-1; D is unresolved. The length of the CDR3 is 16 residues. V was cut by 0 bases and J by 6 bases, with 18 bases left in between. Germline assignment: CDR1 SGHDT and CDR2 YYEEEE. The CDR3: CASSLESGGSLSEAFF. In DNA form, the CDR3 reads TGTGCCAGCAGCTTGGAATCTGGCGGCAGCCTTTCTGAAGCTTTCTTT.

CDR3 protein: CASSHQGWAFF. The CDR3 nucleotides are TGTGCCAGCAGCCACCAGGGTTGGGCTTTCTTT. The genes are TRBV3-1 (or the pseudogene TRBV3-2) and TRBJ1-1; D is possibly TRBD1 (5 bases). There are 11 residues in the CDR3. Trimming stripped 3 bases from V and 11 bases from J, with 10 bases between. Germline V gives CDR1 LGHDT, CDR2 YNNKEL (reference sequence).

This chain connects TRBV19 to TRBJ2-2; 7 nucleotides match TRBD2. CDR3 length equals 15 residues. Germline CDR1 and CDR2: LNHDA and SQIVND (reference sequence). V was clipped by 3 bases and J by 7 bases; unmatched bases: 8. In nucleotides, the CDR3 is TGTGCCAGTAGTATCCGGGGGGTATCGGGCGGGGAGCTGTTTTTT. It yields the protein CASSIRGVSGGELFF.

This chain links TRBV6-6 with TRBJ1-5, with 10 bases matching TRBD1. Germline V CDR1 and CDR2: MNHNY, SVGAGI (reference sequence). This CDR3 comprises 15 residues. V lost 5 bases and J lost 5; bases outside the gene matches: 6. The CDR3 spells CASSTGQGVDQPQHF. CDR3 DNA sequence: TGTGCCAGCAGTACCGGACAGGGGGTAGATCAGCCCCAGCATTTT.

The chain combines TRBV5-1 with TRBJ1-5; D might be TRBD1 (6 bases). V shed 0 bases and J shed 7 bases, with 11 bases lying between them. Germline CDR1 is SGHRS and CDR2 is YFSETQ. The CDR3 extends over 14 amino acids. The CDR3 reads CASSLEGGGQPQHF. The CDR3, as DNA: TGCGCCAGCAGCTTGGAAGGGGGTGGGCAGCCCCAGCATTTT.

There are a few counts of this clone. The V call is TRBV19, the J call TRBJ1-5; 8 bases match TRBD1. The germline gives CDR1 LNHDA, CDR2 SQIVND (reference sequence). This CDR3 has 14 residues. Trimming removed 10 bases from V and 1 base from J; junction bases left unmatched: 6. CDR3 in DNA: TGTGCCACAAGGACAGGGCAAAGCAATCAGCCCCAGCATTTT. It is translated as CATRTGQSNQPQHF.

The V call is TRBV27, the J call TRBJ2-7; the match to TRBD1 covers 7 bases. V dropped 5 bases and J dropped 5; count of bases not matched to a gene: 9. The CDR3 is 14 amino acids. The V gene's germline CDR1 is MNHEY and CDR2 SMNVEV (reference sequence). CDR3 coding DNA: TGTGCCAGCAGTGCAGGGACAGTGTTCGACGAGCAGTACTTC. It is translated as CASSAGTVFDEQYF.

This sequence joins TRBV25-1 and TRBJ2-2, with TRBD2 matching over 14 bases. The V segment lost 6 bases and the J segment 5 bases; nucleotides outside the gene matches: 8. The CDR3 contains 17 residues. Germline V gene data show CDR1 as MGHDK and CDR2 as SYGVNS. The CDR3 coding sequence is TGTGCCAGCAGGAAGACTAGCGGGGGGGCCGGAACCGGGGAGCTGTTTTTT. This sequence encodes CASRKTSGGAGTGELFF.

The J gene is TRBJ2-7, the V gene TRBV4-1, with 9 bases that match TRBD1. The junction had 6 bases not matched to a gene; V was cut back by 0 bases and J by 3 bases. This CDR3 has 16 amino acids. CDR1 and CDR2 from the germline V gene are MGHRA and YSYEKL. The CDR3 protein is CASSQDIGQGFYEQYF. The CDR3 nucleotides read TGCGCCAGCAGCCAAGATATAGGACAGGGGTTCTACGAGCAGTACTTC.

The chain couples TRBV18 to TRBJ1-2; a possible D gene is TRBD1 (5 bases). The CDR3 runs to 14 residues. CDR1 is KGHSH, CDR2 LQKENI, per germline. The V end lost 0 bases, the J end lost 7 bases, and 12 bases lay between the germline ends. This CDR3 is CASSPPGQGRGYTF. CDR3 bases: TGTGCCAGCTCACCACCCGGGCAGGGCCGTGGCTACACCTTC.

The V call is TRBV18, the J call TRBJ1-1, with a tentative D call TRBD1 (6 bases). This CDR3 is built from 14 residues. Germline values: CDR1 KGHSH, CDR2 LQKENI. Trimming removed 4 bases from V and 1 base from J, with 10 bases in between. CDR3 region: CASSRGGQNTEAFF. The DNA for the CDR3 is TGTGCCAGCTCACGGGGGGGACAGAACACTGAAGCTTTCTTT. The full variable domain, with the rest looked up from reference TRBV18 and TRBJ1-1, is NAGVMQNPRHLVRRRGQEARLRCSPMKGHSHVYWYRQLPEEGLKFMVYLQKENIIDESGMPKERFSAEFPKEGPSILRIQQVVRGDSAAYFCASSRGGQNTEAFFGQGTRLTVV.

This clone came up once. This chain links TRBV20-1 with TRBJ1-1; tentative D call: TRBD1 (6 bases). The CDR3 consists of 11 residues. Trimming cost V 3 bases and J 6 bases, with 8 bases left between them. The germline gives CDR1 DFQATT, CDR2 SNEGSKA (reference sequence). The CDR3 sequence: CSASRGAEAFF. CDR3 nucleotide sequence: TGCAGTGCTAGCAGGGGAGCTGAAGCTTTCTTT.

J is TRBJ1-1 and V is TRBV29-1; 9 bases agree with TRBD1. V was pared by 7 bases and J by 11 bases, with 8 bases of the junction left unmatched. In germline, CDR1 is SQVTM, CDR2 ANQGSEA. This CDR3 has 11 amino acids. This CDR3 reads CSASGTGIAFF. The CDR3 region has the DNA TGCAGCGCCTCCGGGACAGGGATTGCTTTCTTT.

J is TRBJ2-1 and V is TRBV4-1, with 9 positions matching TRBD2. CDR3 length: 15 residues. The V gene end was trimmed by 0 bases and the J gene end by 7 bases; junction bases not matched to a gene: 4. Germline CDR1 MGHRA, CDR2 YSYEKL. CDR3 nucleotides: TGCGCCAGCAGCCAAGAGCGGGGGGGCGGGAATGAGCAGTTCTTC. This translates into CASSQERGGGNEQFF.

The chain is built from TRBV18 and TRBJ1-4; D unclear. The CDR3 length is 15 residues. Trimming pared 6 bases from V and 7 bases from J, leaving 18 bases between. Germline lookup yields CDR1 KGHSH and CDR2 LQKENI. CDR3 coding DNA: TGTGCCAGCTCGCCCGGGATACCCCGCACTGAAAAACTGTTTTTT. It translates to CASSPGIPRTEKLFF.

The chain is built from TRBV11-2 and TRBJ1-6; no reliable D call. The CDR3 runs 17 residues. Trimming removed 5 bases from V and 3 bases from J, with 17 bases in between. Looked up from germline, CDR1 is SGHAT and CDR2 is FQNNGV. The CDR3 sequence is CASSARVAPVYNSPLHF. CDR3 DNA sequence: TGTGCCAGCAGCGCACGGGTGGCCCCGGTCTATAATTCACCCCTCCACTTT.

The chain carries TRBV24-1 and TRBJ1-5; D is possibly TRBD1 (6 bases). The CDR3 runs to 15 residues. The V gene's germline CDR1 is KGHDR and CDR2 SFDVKD. Trimming left V 4 bases short and J 3 bases short, with 12 bases between. This chain's CDR3 is CATSDPTGNNQPQHF. Written as DNA, the CDR3 is TGTGCCACCAGTGACCCTACAGGGAACAATCAGCCCCAGCATTTT.

This clone was seen more than once but under ten times. This chain links TRBV30 with TRBJ1-1, with 8 nucleotides matching TRBD1. CDR1 GTSNPN and CDR2 SVGIG come from the germline V gene (reference sequence). This CDR3 contains 14 residues. V lost 5 bases to trimming and J lost 5 bases; unmatched junction nucleotides: 10. CDR3 protein: CAWDQGTGRTEAFF. CDR3 in DNA: TGTGCCTGGGATCAGGGGACAGGCCGGACTGAAGCTTTCTTT.

This clone was seen only once. V gene TRBV28 combines with J gene TRBJ1-2, with TRBD1 matching over 12 bases. Germline loops: CDR1 MDHEN, CDR2 SYDVKM. The CDR3 has 15 residues. Trimming at V came to 4 bases and at J to 8 bases, leaving 8 bases not matched to a gene. CDR3 loop: CASSSPGQGAGGYTF. The CDR3 DNA reads TGTGCCAGCAGTTCGCCGGGACAGGGGGCAGGAGGCTACACCTTC.